Each of the 20 T cell receptor beta chains below was sequenced from the same sample in a study of T cells after posttransplantation cyclophosphamide. Here immunoSEQ multiplex PCR was the method, and the copy in TCRdb shows in-frame clones only, minus some. The sample is made up of around 44,000 clones, none counted only once. Material: PBMCs. The receptors come from a man aged 35-49 years in good health, CMV-negative, and a related stem cell transplant donor.

This clone was recorded many times. V usage is TRBV5-5 and J usage is TRBJ2-3, with 9 bases aligning to TRBD2. The CDR3 consists of 16 residues. The germline V gene has CDR1 SGHKS and CDR2 YYEKEE (reference sequence). The V segment lost 4 bases and the J segment 3 bases; nucleotides outside the gene matches: 9. The CDR3 DNA reads as TGTGCCAGCAGCCCCAGTGAGCTAGCGGGGACAGATACGCAGTATTTT. As protein: CASSPSELAGTDTQYF.

This clone was recorded at least ten times. This chain uses TRBV27 with TRBJ2-4; TRBD2 aligns across 8 bases. Germline V gives CDR1 MNHEY, CDR2 SMNVEV (reference sequence). The CDR3 has 14 residues. V trimming: 6 bases; J trimming: 5 bases; junction bases outside the gene matches: 6. CDR3 in DNA: TGTGCCAGCAGCTCCGGGACTAGTGAAAACATTCAGTACTTC. Amino acid sequence: CASSSGTSENIQYF.

The table lists this clone with a few counts. CDR3 sequence: CASSFRRGRGTDTQYF. DNA for the CDR3: TGTGCCAGCAGCTTTCGGAGGGGGCGAGGGACAGATACGCAGTATTTT. The chain links TRBV5-6 to TRBJ2-3, with D perhaps TRBD1 (7 bases). Per germline, CDR1 SGHDT and CDR2 YYEEEE. This CDR3 has 16 amino acids. The germline V and J ends were trimmed by 2 bases and 3 bases, with 16 bases remaining between them.

This clone was recorded at least ten times. The chain links TRBV6-5 to TRBJ1-2, with 9 bases that match TRBD1. Germline CDR1 and CDR2: MNHEY and SVGAGI. V was clipped by 6 bases and J by 8 bases; unmatched bases: 10. This CDR3 spans 14 amino acids. This CDR3 is CASSSAGTGIGYTF. For the CDR3, the DNA is TGTGCCAGCAGCTCGGCCGGGACAGGGATCGGCTACACCTTC.

This clone was picked up many times. The V call is TRBV27, the J call TRBJ2-1, with a possible D match to TRBD1 (6 bases). CDR3 length equals 14 residues. In germline, CDR1 is MNHEY, CDR2 SMNVEV (reference sequence). V was cut by 4 bases and J by 4 bases, with 11 bases left in between. The chain's CDR3 is CASSSGTLYNEQFF. The CDR3 DNA is TGTGCCAGCAGTTCAGGGACACTATACAATGAGCAGTTCTTC.

This clone was seen ten or more times. The chain uses TRBV29-1 and TRBJ1-1; 7 bases match TRBD1. Per germline, CDR1 SQVTM and CDR2 ANQGSEA. The CDR3 covers 12 residues. J gave up 3 bases and V 4 bases, and 2 bases lay outside the gene matches. The CDR3 loop reads CSVGQGHTEAFF. CDR3 DNA: TGCAGCGTTGGACAGGGTCACACTGAAGCTTTCTTT.

The table lists this clone with many counts. The V call is TRBV5-6, the J call TRBJ1-1, with 8 bases matching TRBD1. Trimming removed 3 bases from V and 1 base from J; junction bases left unmatched: 8. Germline V gene lookup returns CDR1 SGHDT and CDR2 YYEEEE. The CDR3 sequence is 16 residues long. CDR3 in DNA: TGTGCCAGCAGCTATCTCAGGGGGCTCGGGAACACTGAAGCTTTCTTT. Translating gives CASSYLRGLGNTEAFF.

This clone was counted ten times or more. The genes are TRBV2 and TRBJ1-1; maybe TRBD1 (5 bases). Looked up from germline, CDR1 is SNHLY and CDR2 is FYNNEI. Trimming removed 5 bases at V and 1 base at J, with 11 bases between. The CDR3 contains 14 residues. As DNA, the CDR3 is TGTGCCAGCAGTCTGGGTGACAGGAACACTGAAGCTTTCTTT. Translation gives CASSLGDRNTEAFF.

Many counts were recorded for this clone. The V call is TRBV4-1, the J call TRBJ2-5, with 8 bases identical to TRBD1. CDR1 is MGHRA, CDR2 YSYEKL, per germline. The CDR3 is 14 residues long. The junction had 1 base not matched to a gene; V was cut back by 1 base and J by 3 bases. The CDR3 spells CASSQADREETQYF. Written as DNA, the CDR3 is TGCGCCAGCAGCCAAGCGGACAGGGAAGAGACCCAGTACTTC.

This clone was seen ten or more times. The CDR3 sequence: CASSSTGAEQYF. DNA for the CDR3: TGTGCCAGCAGCTCGACAGGGGCCGAGCAGTACTTC. This chain joins TRBV7-9 and TRBJ2-7; 8 bases match TRBD1. Germline loops: CDR1 SEHNR, CDR2 FQNEAQ (reference sequence). This CDR3 region has 12 residues. The V and J ends lost 4 bases and 6 bases, in that order; junction bases with no gene match: 2.

In this sample, this clone turned up many times. V is TRBV4-1 and J is TRBJ1-4; 8 bases map to TRBD1. The germline CDR1 and CDR2 sequences are MGHRA and YSYEKL. With V trimmed by 0 bases and J by 6 bases, 9 bases remained unmatched. The CDR3 runs 17 residues. The CDR3 sequence: CASSQEAGAGGYEKLFF. The CDR3 DNA reads as TGCGCCAGCAGCCAAGAGGCAGGGGCAGGGGGCTATGAAAAACTGTTTTTT.

There are a few counts of this clone. The chain couples TRBV5-6 to TRBJ2-5; D remains ambiguous. The J call is in doubt because the DNA end fits TRBJ2-7 better. There are 11 residues in the CDR3. The germline gives CDR1 SGHDT, CDR2 YYEEEE. The CDR3 protein is CASSGPYEQYF. The CDR3 DNA follows: TGTGCCAGCAGTGGGCCCTACGAGCAGTACTTC.

This clone was seen ten or more times. The chain uses TRBV4-3 and TRBJ2-5, with D perhaps TRBD1 (5 bases). Germline CDR1 LGHNA, CDR2 YSLEER. This CDR3 is built from 13 residues. The ends were cut back, 3 bases at V and 5 bases at J, with 10 bases in the middle. The CDR3 here is CASSHDRTETQYF. In DNA form, the CDR3 reads TGCGCCAGCAGCCACGACAGAACGGAGACCCAGTACTTC.

Many counts were recorded for this clone. V usage is TRBV11-2 and J usage is TRBJ1-1; D is ambiguous. Trimming pared 5 bases from V and 10 bases from J, leaving 11 bases between. This CDR3 contains 11 residues. CDR1 and CDR2 (germline): SGHAT, FQNNGV. CDR3 loop: CASSPLRRAFF. The CDR3 DNA reads TGTGCCAGCAGCCCGCTGAGGAGAGCTTTCTTT.

This clone was recorded at least ten times. The chain uses TRBV7-9 and TRBJ1-5; 8 bases match TRBD1. Losses at the gene ends were 5 bases for V and 2 bases for J; bases not matched to a gene: 2. The CDR3 covers 14 residues. The germline V gene encodes CDR1 SEHNR and CDR2 FQNEAQ (reference sequence). The CDR3 DNA follows: TGTGCCAGCAGCCAGGACAGGGGCAATCAGCCCCAGCATTTT. Protein sequence: CASSQDRGNQPQHF. Variable domain in full (rest from reference TRBV7-9 and TRBJ1-5): DTGVSQNPRHKITKRGQNVTFRCDPISEHNRLYWYRQTLGQGPEFLTYFQNEAQLEKSRLLSDRFSAERPKGSFSTLEIQRTEQGDSAMYLCASSQDRGNQPQHFGDGTRLSIL.

This clone showed up many times. The chain recombines TRBV6-1 with TRBJ1-1, with no clear D. V lost 2 bases to trimming and J lost 5 bases, with 6 bases between them. Germline CDR1 and CDR2: MNHNS and SASEGT. The CDR3 runs to 12 residues. The CDR3 reads CASSETRTEAFF. The CDR3 nucleotides read TGTGCCAGCAGTGAAACGAGGACTGAAGCTTTCTTT.

This clone was observed at least ten times. J is TRBJ1-1 and V is TRBV2; TRBD1 matches 7 bases. With 10 bases clipped from V and 0 bases from J, the junction kept 8 bases outside the gene matches. The germline CDR1 and CDR2 sequences are SNHLY and FYNNEI. This CDR3 has 14 amino acids. In nucleotides, the CDR3 is TGTGCCACCGACCGAGACAGGGTGAACACTGAAGCTTTCTTT. Protein: CATDRDRVNTEAFF.

This clone showed up many times. V usage is TRBV7-3 and J usage is TRBJ2-2; 8 bases match TRBD1. After removal of 5 bases from V and 7 bases from J, the junction contained 15 bases not matched to a gene. The germline CDR1 and CDR2 sequences are SGHTA and FQGTGA. The length of the CDR3 is 17 residues. Here the CDR3 reads CASSQLGRTGSFGELFF. CDR3 DNA sequence: TGTGCCAGCAGCCAATTGGGGCGGACAGGGTCGTTCGGGGAGCTGTTTTTT.

This clone has at least ten counts. This chain links TRBV5-1 with TRBJ2-5, with TRBD2 matching 9 bases. V shed 0 bases, J shed 1 base, and the junction held 7 bases outside the gene matches. The CDR3 sequence is 17 residues long. Germline values: CDR1 SGHRS, CDR2 YFSETQ. The DNA of the CDR3 is TGCGCCAGCAGCTTGGCTCCTAGCGGGGCCACCCAAGAGACCCAGTACTTC. As protein: CASSLAPSGATQETQYF.

This clone was seen a handful of times. The V call is TRBV27, the J call TRBJ2-3; 10 nucleotides line up with TRBD2. The CDR3 consists of 15 residues. Germline assignment: CDR1 MNHEY and CDR2 SMNVEV (reference sequence). J was trimmed by 4 bases and V by 3 bases; bases with no gene match: 4. CDR3 nucleotide sequence: TGTGCCAGCAGTTTCCTCCTAGCGGGAGCAGATACGCAGTATTTT. Its protein product is CASSFLLAGADTQYF.